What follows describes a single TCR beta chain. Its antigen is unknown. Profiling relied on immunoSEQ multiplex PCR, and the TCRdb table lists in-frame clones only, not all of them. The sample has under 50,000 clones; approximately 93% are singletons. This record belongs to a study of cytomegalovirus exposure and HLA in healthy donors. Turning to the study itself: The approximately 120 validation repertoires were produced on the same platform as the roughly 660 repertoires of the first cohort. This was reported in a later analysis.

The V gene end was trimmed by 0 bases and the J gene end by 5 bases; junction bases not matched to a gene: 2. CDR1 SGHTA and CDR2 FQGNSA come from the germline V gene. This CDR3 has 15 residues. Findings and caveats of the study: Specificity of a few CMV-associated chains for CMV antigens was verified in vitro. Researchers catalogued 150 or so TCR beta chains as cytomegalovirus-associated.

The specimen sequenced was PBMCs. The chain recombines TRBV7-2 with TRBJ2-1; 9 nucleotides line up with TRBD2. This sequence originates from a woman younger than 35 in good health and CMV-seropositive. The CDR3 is CASSLAAGGHNEQFF. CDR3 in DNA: TGTGCCAGCAGCTTAGCAGCGGGAGGCCACAATGAGCAGTTCTTC.